The rows below give T cell receptor beta chains drawn from one sample of a study of cytomegalovirus exposure and HLA in healthy donors. Method: immunoSEQ multiplex PCR; TCRdb's copy keeps in-frame clones and lacks some. The repertoire table contains about 120,000 clones. What was sequenced was PBMCs. The receptors shown here come from a man aged 40-49 years in good health and CMV-seropositive. Each CDR3 is given with its conserved first and last residue. A D gene is named only where the DNA matches it firmly.

d_call j_call v_call cdr3_nt cdr3_aa
TRBD1 TRBJ1-4 TRBV19 TGTGCCAGTCAACGAACCGGGACAGGGGGCTTTGGTGAAAAACTGTTTTTT CASQRTGTGGFGEKLFF
TRBD2 TRBJ2-5 TRBV27 TGTGCCAGCAGCGTAAGGGCTAGCGGGAGGGCCCTTCTCAGTGAGACCCAGTACTTC CASSVRASGRALLSETQYF
TRBD1 TRBJ1-3 TRBV13 TGTGCCAGCAGCTCAAACAGGGGGCGCGGAGGAAACACCATATATTTT CASSSNRGRGGNTIYF
NA TRBJ2-3 TRBV7-9 TGTGCCAGCAGCCCGGTCGGCGGTAGCACAGATACGCAGTATTTT CASSPVGGSTDTQYF
NA TRBJ1-3 TRBV7-9 TGTGCCAGCAGCTTATATCAGGGAAACACCATATATTTT CASSLYQGNTIYF
TRBD2 TRBJ2-1 TRBV4-1 TGCGCCAGCAGCCAAGAGATGACTAGCGGGAGGGCCGCACGCAATGAGCAGTTCTTC CASSQEMTSGRAARNEQFF
NA TRBJ1-1 TRBV19 TGTGCCAGCCAACTCACCCGGGGAACTGAAGCTTTCTTT CASQLTRGTEAFF
TRBD2 TRBJ2-2 TRBV7-6 TGTGCCAGCAGCTTCGAGAAGGCGGGAGGACCATTTAACACCGGGGAGCTGTTTTTT CASSFEKAGGPFNTGELFF
TRBD1 TRBJ2-1 TRBV28 TGTGCCAGCAGTCTCCTTACAGGGGGCATCGGCAATGAGCAGTTCTTC CASSLLTGGIGNEQFF
NA TRBJ1-3 TRBV7-8 TGTGCCAGCAGCTTAAGGGAGAGAGCTATCTCTGGAAACACCATATATTTT CASSLRERAISGNTIYF
TRBD1 TRBJ2-6 TRBV4-3 TGCGCCAGCAGCCAGGCTGGGACAGACTCTGGGGCCAACGTCCTGACTTTC CASSQAGTDSGANVLTF
TRBD2 TRBJ2-7 TRBV19 TGTGCCAGTAGTGTCACTAGCGGGTACTCCTACGAGCAGTACTTC CASSVTSGYSYEQYF
NA TRBJ2-7 TRBV6-1 TGTGCCAGCAGTGAATTCGCGGTGGCCGTCTCCTACGAGCAGTACTTC CASSEFAVAVSYEQYF
NA TRBJ2-1 TRBV7-9 TGTGCCAGCAGCTTGCTACTAGGGGGGGGAAATGAGCAGTTCTTC CASSLLLGGGNEQFF
NA TRBJ2-5 TRBV7-2 TGTGCCAGCAGCGCCCGACAGTGGGGAGAGACCCAGTACTTC CASSARQWGETQYF
NA TRBJ2-3 TRBV25-1 TGTGCCAGCAGTGCCTTGACAGGTAGACAGCGTCAGGCAGATACGCAGTATTTT CASSALTGRQRQADTQYF
TRBD2 TRBJ2-1 TRBV28 TGTGCCAGCAGTTTGGTAATAGCGGGAGTTGCCAATGAGCAGTTCTTC CASSLVIAGVANEQFF
NA TRBJ1-1 TRBV28 TGTGCCAGCAGTCCACGACAGGAGTGGACTGAAGCTTTCTTT CASSPRQEWTEAFF
TRBD1 TRBJ2-7 TRBV10-3 TGTGCCATCAGTGACCCGGGACAGCCTCACTACGAGCAGTACTTC CAISDPGQPHYEQYF
TRBD2 TRBJ2-5 TRBV5-6 TGTGCCAGCAGCGTGGCGGCGGGAGGGTTTGAGACCCAGTACTTC CASSVAAGGFETQYF
NA TRBJ2-7 TRBV27 TGTGCCAGCAGTTCTGGGGGCTCCCTGAGAGAGCAGTACTTC CASSSGGSLREQYF
TRBD2 TRBJ2-7 TRBV19 TGTGCCAGTAGTCCCCGGACTAGCGTTAACGAGCAGTACTTC CASSPRTSVNEQYF
NA TRBJ2-1 TRBV10-1 TGCGCCAGCAGTCAATCGGGGGTCCATGAGCAGTTCTTC CASSQSGVHEQFF
NA TRBJ1-5 TRBV28 TGTGCCAGCAGTTTACCAGTTAATCAGCCCCAGCATTTT CASSLPVNQPQHF
TRBD2 TRBJ2-3 TRBV2 TGTGCCAGCAGCGGACGACTAGCGGGACCAGGATATACGCAGTATTTT CASSGRLAGPGYTQYF
TRBD2 TRBJ2-7 TRBV7-3 TGTGCCAGCAGCTCGACTAGCGGGAGTTCCGAGCAGTACTTC CASSSTSGSSEQYF
NA TRBJ2-1 TRBV5-1 TGCGCCAGCAGAGAGGCGGGTGTCTCCTACAATGAGCAGTTCTTC CASREAGVSYNEQFF
TRBD1 TRBJ1-5 TRBV28 TGTGCCAGCAGGGGACAGGAGGTACCTAATCAGCCCCAGCATTTT CASRGQEVPNQPQHF
NA TRBJ2-7 TRBV6-1 TGTGCCAGCAGGGGGGGGCAGCCAGCCCACTACGAGCAGTACTTC CASRGGQPAHYEQYF
NA TRBJ2-7 TRBV28 TGTGCCAGCAGGAGGGTAGCGGCCTACGAGCAGTACTTC CASRRVAAYEQYF
NA TRBJ1-1 TRBV6-1 TGTGCCAGCAGTGAAGCTAGCGGGGGCGGGAAAGCTTTCTTT CASSEASGGGKAFF
NA TRBJ1-1 TRBV6-5 TGTGCCAGCAGCCAGGGGTTTTTGGCCACTGAAGCTTTCTTT CASSQGFLATEAFF
NA TRBJ2-7 TRBV19 TGTGCCAGTAGTATAGACGTAGCCTACGAGCAGTACTTC CASSIDVAYEQYF
NA TRBJ2-3 TRBV6-5 TGTGCCAGCAGTTACTCTCAGGGGGGAGATACGCAGTATTTT CASSYSQGGDTQYF
NA TRBJ2-1 TRBV6-1 TGTGCCAGCACCTCAGGTCTTCGGGAGCAGTTCTTC CASTSGLREQFF
NA TRBJ2-3 TRBV7-9 TGTGCCAGCAGCACTACAGGGAAGGCAGATACGCAGTATTTT CASSTTGKADTQYF
NA TRBJ2-1 TRBV5-1 TGCGCCAGCAGCTTGGGCCATCAGAGCGATGAGCAGTTCTTC CASSLGHQSDEQFF
TRBD1 TRBJ2-5 TRBV5-4 TGTGCCAGCAGCTCCGGGACAGGGACCCAAGAGACCCAGTACTTC CASSSGTGTQETQYF
NA TRBJ1-5 TRBV2 TGTGCCAGCAGGGACACCACCCCAGGGGGCAATCAGCCCCAGCATTTT CASRDTTPGGNQPQHF
TRBD1 TRBJ1-5 TRBV7-9 TGTGCCAGCAGCGCTACGACAGGGGGCAATCAGCCCCAGCATTTT CASSATTGGNQPQHF
NA TRBJ1-1 TRBV6-1 TGTGCCAGCAGTCTCGGGTCGAACACTGAAGCTTTCTTT CASSLGSNTEAFF